The T cell receptor (beta chain) described here comes from a study of CD8+ T cells in alopecia areata. RNA, once extracted, was reverse transcribed into cDNA for use as the sequencing template. Here immunoSEQ multiplex PCR was the method, and the copy in TCRdb shows in-frame clones only, minus some. The table has 150,000 to 200,000 clones, about 60% seen once. V lost 5 bases, J lost 3 bases, and 8 bases stayed unmatched. The CDR3 is made up of 15 amino acids. Germline assignment: CDR1 SGHAT and CDR2 FQDESV (reference sequence). V is TRBV11-1 and J is TRBJ2-7; 9 bases match TRBD1. This specimen was CD4+ T cells sorted from blood, taken at week 0. The receptor comes from a human donor with alopecia areata. CDR3 in DNA: TGTGCCAGCAGCCACCCGGGACAGGGAGACTACGAGCAGTACTTC. Amino acid sequence: CASSHPGQGDYEQYF.